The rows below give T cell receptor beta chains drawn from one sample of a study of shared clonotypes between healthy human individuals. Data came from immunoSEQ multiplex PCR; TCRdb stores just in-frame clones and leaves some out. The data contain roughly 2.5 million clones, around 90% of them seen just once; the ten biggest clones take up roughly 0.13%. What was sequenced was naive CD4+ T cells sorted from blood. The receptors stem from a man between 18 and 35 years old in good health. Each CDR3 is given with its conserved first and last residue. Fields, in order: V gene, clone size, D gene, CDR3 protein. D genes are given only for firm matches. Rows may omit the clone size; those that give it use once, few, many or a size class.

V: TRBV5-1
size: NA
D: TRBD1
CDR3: CASSPTGGDETQYF

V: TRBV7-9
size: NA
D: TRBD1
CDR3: CASSPAGTGGKGYTF

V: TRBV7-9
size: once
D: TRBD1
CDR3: CASSFMGTGYTGELFF

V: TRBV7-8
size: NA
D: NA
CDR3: CASSLMLTLAGNEQFF

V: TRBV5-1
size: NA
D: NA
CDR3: CASRTGPQETQYF

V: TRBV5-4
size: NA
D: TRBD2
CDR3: CAIRWLAGDNEQFF

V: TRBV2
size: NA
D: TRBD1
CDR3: CASSESWQGAQEQYF

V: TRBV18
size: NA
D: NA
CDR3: CASSPLRGEKLFF

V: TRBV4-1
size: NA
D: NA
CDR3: CASSQIQGVEQFF

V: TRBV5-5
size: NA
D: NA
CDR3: CASSSLLGGPGNTIYF

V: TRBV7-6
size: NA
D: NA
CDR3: CASSLEDGFYEQYF

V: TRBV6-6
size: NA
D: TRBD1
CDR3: CASTRTGGRANEKLFF

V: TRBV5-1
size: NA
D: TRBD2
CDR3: CASSARLAGGAGGQFF

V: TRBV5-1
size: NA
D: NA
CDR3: CASSLGRREDTQYF

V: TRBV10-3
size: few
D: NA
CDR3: CAINQGRGYTF

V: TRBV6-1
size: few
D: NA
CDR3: CASSSMNTEAFF

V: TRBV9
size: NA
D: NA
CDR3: CASSVVGLGGELFF

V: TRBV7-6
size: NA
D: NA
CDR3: CASSLAGVGGLPGNTIYF

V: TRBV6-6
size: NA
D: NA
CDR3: CASTRGREEKLFF

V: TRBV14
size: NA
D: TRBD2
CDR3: CASSGRGGLARNEQFF

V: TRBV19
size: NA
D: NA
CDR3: CASSSPAEAFF

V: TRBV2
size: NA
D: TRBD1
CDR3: CASSGQGRNEQYF

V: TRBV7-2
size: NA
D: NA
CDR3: CASSPDKYHGYTF

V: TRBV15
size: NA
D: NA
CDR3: CATSRAPGVATGELFF

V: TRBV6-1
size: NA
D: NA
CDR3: CASSSEGRMNTEAFF

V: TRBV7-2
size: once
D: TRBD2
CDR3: CASSFEVAGGQNTQYF

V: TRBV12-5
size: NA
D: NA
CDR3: CASGLAPKAGGGVGRHQYTGELFF

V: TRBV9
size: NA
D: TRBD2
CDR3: CASSVLPALGGRLVTQYF

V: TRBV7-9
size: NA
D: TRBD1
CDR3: CASSLGLRGQEETQYF

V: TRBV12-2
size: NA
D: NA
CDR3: CASRLKAETGAGSGDTQYF

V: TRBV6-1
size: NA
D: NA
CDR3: CASTQGRPQTGELFF

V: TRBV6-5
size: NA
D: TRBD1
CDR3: CASSYGTGGMNSPLHF

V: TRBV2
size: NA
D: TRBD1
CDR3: CASRTGTGRTETQYF

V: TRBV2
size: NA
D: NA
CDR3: CASSEQGSQETQYF

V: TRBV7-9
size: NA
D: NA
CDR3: CASSLALIYDNYGYTF

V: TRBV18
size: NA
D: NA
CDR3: CASSGAAGELFF

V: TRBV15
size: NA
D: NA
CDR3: CATSRDIMQPQHF

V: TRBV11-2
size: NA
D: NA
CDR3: CASSLAGRGGSYEQYF

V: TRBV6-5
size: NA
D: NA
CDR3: CASRRSDTQYF

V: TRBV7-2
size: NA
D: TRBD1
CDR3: CASSQGGVGEKLFF

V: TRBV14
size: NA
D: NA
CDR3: CASSPRHITSTDTQYF

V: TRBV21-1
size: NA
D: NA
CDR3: CASSKEGTDPPGEQYF

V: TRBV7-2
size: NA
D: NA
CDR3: CASRDSGGGKTQYF

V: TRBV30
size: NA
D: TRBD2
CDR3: CAWSVSAGGYEQYF

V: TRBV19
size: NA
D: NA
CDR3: CASSGGFRTDTQYF

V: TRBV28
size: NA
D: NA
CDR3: CASRGTRSTYEQYF

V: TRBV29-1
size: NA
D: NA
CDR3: CSVHSSIGYTF

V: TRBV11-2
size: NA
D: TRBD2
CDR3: CASSLVGTSGSTVNEQFF

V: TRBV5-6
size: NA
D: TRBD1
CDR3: CASSQDRALTEQYF

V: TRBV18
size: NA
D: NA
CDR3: CASSPTGPRLNTEAFF